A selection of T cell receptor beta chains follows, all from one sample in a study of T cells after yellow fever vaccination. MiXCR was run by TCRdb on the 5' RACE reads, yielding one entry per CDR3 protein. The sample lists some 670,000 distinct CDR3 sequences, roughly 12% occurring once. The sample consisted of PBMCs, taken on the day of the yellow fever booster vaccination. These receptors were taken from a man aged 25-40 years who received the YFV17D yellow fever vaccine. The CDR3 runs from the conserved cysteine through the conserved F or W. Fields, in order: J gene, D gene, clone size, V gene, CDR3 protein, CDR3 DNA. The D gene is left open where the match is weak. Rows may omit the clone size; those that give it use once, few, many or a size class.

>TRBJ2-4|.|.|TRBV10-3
CAISELPWSVKNIQYF
TGTGCCATCAGTGAGTTACCTTGGAGTGTCAAAAACATTCAGTACTTC
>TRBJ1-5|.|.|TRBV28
CASSLGTGTQPQHF
TGTGCCAGCAGTTTGGGGACGGGAACCCAGCCCCAGCATTTT
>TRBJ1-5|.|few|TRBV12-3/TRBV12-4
CASSPSGWPQHF
TGTGCCAGCAGTCCCTCAGGCTGGCCCCAGCATTTT
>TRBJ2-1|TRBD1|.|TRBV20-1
CSAPTGTGGNEQFF
TGCAGTGCGCCCACCGGGACAGGGGGTAATGAGCAGTTCTTC
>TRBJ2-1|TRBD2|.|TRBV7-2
CASSLTRGRALGNEQFF
TGTGCCAGCAGCTTAACCCGCGGGAGGGCCCTCGGCAATGAGCAGTTCTTC
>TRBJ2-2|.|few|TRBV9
CASSVVDTGELFF
TGTGCCAGCAGCGTAGTAGACACCGGGGAGCTGTTTTTT
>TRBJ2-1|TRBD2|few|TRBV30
CAWAWTSGNEQFF
TGTGCCTGGGCCTGGACTAGCGGCAATGAGCAGTTCTTC
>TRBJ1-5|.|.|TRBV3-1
CASSPVGGQPQHF
TGTGCCAGCAGCCCTGTGGGGGGACAGCCCCAGCATTTT
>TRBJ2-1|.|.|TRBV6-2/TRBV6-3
CASSHPKVGGAYNEQFF
TGTGCCAGCAGTCATCCAAAGGTTGGGGGCGCGTACAATGAGCAGTTCTTC
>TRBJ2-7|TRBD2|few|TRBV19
CASSPGLAGYTEQYF
TGTGCCAGTAGTCCAGGACTAGCGGGCTACACCGAGCAGTACTTC
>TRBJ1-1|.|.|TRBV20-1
CSARIPPTEAFF
TGCAGTGCTAGGATTCCCCCCACTGAAGCTTTCTTT
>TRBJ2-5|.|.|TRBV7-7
CASSAAGGETQYF
TGTGCTAGCAGCGCTGCCGGGGGAGAGACCCAGTACTTC
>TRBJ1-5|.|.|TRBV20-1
CSAYGGLGANQPQHF
TGCAGTGCTTATGGAGGTCTTGGGGCCAATCAGCCCCAGCATTTT
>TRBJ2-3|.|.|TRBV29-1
CSVEGYRSTDTQYF
TGCAGCGTTGAAGGGTACAGGTCCACAGATACGCAGTATTTT
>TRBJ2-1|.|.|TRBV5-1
CASSLEGGKYEQFF
TGCGCCAGCAGCTTGGAGGGCGGGAAGTACGAGCAGTTCTTC
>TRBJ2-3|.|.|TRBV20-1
CSATSPGDTQYF
TGCAGTGCTACCTCACCCGGAGATACGCAGTATTTT
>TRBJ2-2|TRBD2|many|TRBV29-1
CSVGTSGNTGELFF
TGCAGCGTTGGGACTAGCGGGAACACCGGGGAGCTGTTTTTT
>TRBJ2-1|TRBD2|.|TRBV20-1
CSASSSGRGAYNEQFF
TGCAGTGCTAGTTCTAGCGGGAGGGGGGCCTACAATGAGCAGTTCTTC
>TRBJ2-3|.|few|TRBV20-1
CSGAAGYTDTQYF
TGCAGTGGAGCGGCGGGGTACACAGATACGCAGTATTTT
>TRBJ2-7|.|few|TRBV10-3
CAISPSGWATYEQYF
TGTGCCATCAGCCCCAGCGGGTGGGCGACCTACGAGCAGTACTTC
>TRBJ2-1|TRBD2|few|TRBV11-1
CASSKSPGLAGGPSGNEQFF
TGTGCCAGCAGCAAATCACCGGGACTAGCGGGAGGGCCCTCCGGGAATGAGCAGTTCTTC
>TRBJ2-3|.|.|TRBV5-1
CASVRSGAGVDTQYF
TGCGCCAGCGTAAGGAGCGGAGCAGGGGTAGATACGCAGTATTTT
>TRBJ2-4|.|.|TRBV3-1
CASSQVSTSWRNIQYF
TGTGCCAGCAGCCAAGTTAGTACTAGTTGGCGGAACATTCAGTACTTC
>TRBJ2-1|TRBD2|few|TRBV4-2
CASSLTGLARLDEQFF
TGTGCCAGCAGCCTCACGGGACTAGCGAGGCTCGATGAGCAGTTCTTC
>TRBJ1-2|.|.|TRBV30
CGGGAGVDGYTF
TGCGGAGGGGGAGCAGGGGTAGATGGCTACACCTTC
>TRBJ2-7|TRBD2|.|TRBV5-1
CASSLTTSSSYEQYF
TGCGCCAGCAGCTTAACGACTAGCAGCTCCTACGAGCAGTACTTC
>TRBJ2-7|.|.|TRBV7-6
CASSLDDRGREQYF
TGTGCCAGCAGCTTAGATGACCGAGGTCGGGAGCAGTACTTC
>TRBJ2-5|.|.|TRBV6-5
CASLGEMETQYF
TGTGCCAGCCTGGGGGAGATGGAGACCCAGTACTTC
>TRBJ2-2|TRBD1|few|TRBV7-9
CASSSTTGQGDTGELFF
TGTGCCAGCAGCTCGACAACGGGACAGGGCGACACCGGGGAGCTGTTTTTT
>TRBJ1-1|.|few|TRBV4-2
CASSQELQLNTEAFF
TGTGCCAGCAGCCAAGAGCTCCAGCTGAACACTGAAGCTTTCTTT
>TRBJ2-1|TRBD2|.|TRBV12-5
CASGLPFTASGKLGNEQFF
TGTGCTAGTGGTTTGCCCTTCACGGCGAGCGGGAAGCTAGGGAATGAGCAGTTCTTC
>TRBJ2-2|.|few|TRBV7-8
CASSLQGFKSRAGELFF
TGTGCCAGCAGCTTGCAGGGTTTCAAGAGTAGGGCCGGGGAGCTGTTTTTT
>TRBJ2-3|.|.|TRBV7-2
CASSLLGTPTDTQYF
TGTGCCAGCAGCTTATTAGGGACCCCGACAGATACGCAGTATTTT
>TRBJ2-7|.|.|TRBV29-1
CSVGYGPKDEQYF
TGCAGCGTTGGATACGGGCCGAAGGACGAGCAGTACTTC
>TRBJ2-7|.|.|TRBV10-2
CASSDPGPYEQYF
TGCGCCAGCAGTGATCCGGGTCCCTACGAGCAGTACTTC
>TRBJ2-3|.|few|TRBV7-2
CASSLSVAQYF
TGTGCCAGCAGCTTATCGGTTGCGCAGTATTTT
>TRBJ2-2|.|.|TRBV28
CASRDVRGGLNTGELFF
TGTGCCAGCAGAGATGTTAGGGGAGGACTGAACACCGGGGAGCTGTTTTTT